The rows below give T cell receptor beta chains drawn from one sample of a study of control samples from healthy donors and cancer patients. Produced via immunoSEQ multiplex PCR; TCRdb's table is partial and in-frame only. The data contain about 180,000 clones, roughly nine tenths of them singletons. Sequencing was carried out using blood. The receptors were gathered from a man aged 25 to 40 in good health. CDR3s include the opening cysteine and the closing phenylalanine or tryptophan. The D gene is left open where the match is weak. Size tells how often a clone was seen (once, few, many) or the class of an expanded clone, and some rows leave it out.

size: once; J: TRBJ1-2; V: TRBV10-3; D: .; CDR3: CANTGSHYGYTF; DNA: TGTGCCAACACAGGGAGTCACTATGGCTACACCTTC
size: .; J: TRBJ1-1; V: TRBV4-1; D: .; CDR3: CASSQVEGFGTEAFF; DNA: TGCGCCAGCAGCCAAGTCGAGGGGTTCGGCACTGAAGCTTTCTTT
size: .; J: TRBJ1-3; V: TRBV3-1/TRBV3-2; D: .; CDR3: CASSQRTPSGNTIYF; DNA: TGTGCCAGCAGCCAGAGGACACCCTCTGGAAACACCATATATTTT
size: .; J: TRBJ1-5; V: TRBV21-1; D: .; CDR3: CASRGRWGGCNQPQHF; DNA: TGTGCCAGCAGAGGGAGGTGGGGCGGGTGCAATCAGCCCCAGCATTTT
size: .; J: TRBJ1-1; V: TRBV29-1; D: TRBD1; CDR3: CSGGGQGTEAFF; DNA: TGCAGCGGGGGTGGACAGGGCACTGAAGCTTTCTTT
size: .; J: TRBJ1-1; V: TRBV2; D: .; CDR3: CASSAYSNTEAFF; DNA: TGTGCCAGCAGTGCGTACAGTAACACTGAAGCTTTCTTT
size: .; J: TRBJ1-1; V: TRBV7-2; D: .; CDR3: CASSLKSGAAPEAFF; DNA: TGTGCCAGCAGCTTAAAGAGCGGGGCTGCGCCTGAAGCTTTCTTT
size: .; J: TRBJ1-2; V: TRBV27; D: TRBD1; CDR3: CASSLLGGPGHTF; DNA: TGTGCCAGCAGTTTATTAGGGGGCCCTGGCCACACCTTC
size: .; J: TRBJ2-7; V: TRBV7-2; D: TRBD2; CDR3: CASSLVGGGGDYEQYF; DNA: TGTGCCAGCAGCTTAGTAGGCGGCGGGGGGGACTACGAGCAGTACTTC
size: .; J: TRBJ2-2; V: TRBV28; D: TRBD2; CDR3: CASSGRATGELFF; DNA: TGTGCCAGCAGCGGGAGGGCTACTGGGGAGCTGTTTTTT
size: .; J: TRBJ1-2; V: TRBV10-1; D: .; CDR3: CASIPVNYGYTF; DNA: TGCGCCAGCATTCCAGTCAACTATGGCTACACCTTC
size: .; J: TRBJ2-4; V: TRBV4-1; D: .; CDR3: CASSQVLSKNIQYF; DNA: TGCGCCAGCAGCCAGGTCCTATCCAAAAACATTCAGTACTTC
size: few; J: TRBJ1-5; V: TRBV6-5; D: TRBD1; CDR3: CASSKGQGGQPQHF; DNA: TGTGCCAGCAGTAAGGGACAGGGGGGACAGCCCCAGCATTTT
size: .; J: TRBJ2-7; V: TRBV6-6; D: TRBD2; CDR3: CASSITSGTYEQYF; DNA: TGTGCCAGCAGCATCACTAGCGGTACTTACGAGCAGTACTTC
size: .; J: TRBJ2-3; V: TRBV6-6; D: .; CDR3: CASSRGVRRDTQYF; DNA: TGTGCCAGCAGCCGCGGGGTGCGCAGAGATACGCAGTATTTT
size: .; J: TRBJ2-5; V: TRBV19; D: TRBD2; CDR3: CASSMGLAGETQYF; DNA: TGTGCCAGTAGTATGGGACTAGCGGGAGAGACCCAGTACTTC
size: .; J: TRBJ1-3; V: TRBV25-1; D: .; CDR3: CASRGTHTSTGNTIYF; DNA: TGTGCCAGCAGGGGGACCCACACTTCAACCGGAAACACCATATATTTT
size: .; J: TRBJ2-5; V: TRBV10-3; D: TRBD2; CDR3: CAISESLAGAQETQYF; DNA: TGTGCCATCAGTGAGTCGCTAGCGGGAGCCCAAGAGACCCAGTACTTC
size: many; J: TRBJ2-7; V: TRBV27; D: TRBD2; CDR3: CASRGRAAQYF; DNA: TGTGCCAGCAGGGGGAGGGCAGCGCAGTACTTC
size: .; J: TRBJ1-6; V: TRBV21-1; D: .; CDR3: CASSKVAGVNSPLHF; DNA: TGTGCCAGCAGCAAAGTTGCAGGGGTTAATTCACCCCTCCACTTT
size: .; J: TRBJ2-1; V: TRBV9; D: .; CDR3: CASSQSYNEQFF; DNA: TGTGCCAGCAGCCAGTCCTACAATGAGCAGTTCTTC
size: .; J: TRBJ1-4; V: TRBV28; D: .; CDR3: CASSLSLGRNLEKLFF; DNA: TGTGCCAGCAGTTTATCATTGGGACGGAACCTTGAAAAACTGTTTTTT
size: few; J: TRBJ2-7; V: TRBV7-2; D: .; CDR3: CASSLFRGSGEQYF; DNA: TGTGCCAGCAGCTTATTCAGGGGCAGTGGGGAGCAGTACTTC
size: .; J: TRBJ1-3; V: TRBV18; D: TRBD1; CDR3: CASSLYYRGSGNTIYF; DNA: TGTGCCAGCTCCTTATACTACAGGGGCTCTGGAAACACCATATATTTT
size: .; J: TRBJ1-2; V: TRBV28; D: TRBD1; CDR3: CASSMDRGGYTF; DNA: TGTGCCAGCAGTATGGACAGGGGGGGCTACACCTTC
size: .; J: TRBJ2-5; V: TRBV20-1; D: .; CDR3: CSARLQETQYF; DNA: TGCAGTGCTAGGCTCCAAGAGACCCAGTACTTC
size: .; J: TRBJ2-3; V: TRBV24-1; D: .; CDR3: CATSDRRSAGSTDTQYF; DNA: TGTGCCACCAGTGACCGGCGGAGCGCGGGGAGCACAGATACGCAGTATTTT
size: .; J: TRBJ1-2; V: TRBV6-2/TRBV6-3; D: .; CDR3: CASSFEGLYGYTF; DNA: TGTGCCAGCAGCTTCGAAGGACTCTATGGCTACACCTTC
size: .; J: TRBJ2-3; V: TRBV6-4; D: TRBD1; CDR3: CASSDLGQGPDTQYF; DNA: TGTGCCAGCAGTGACCTAGGACAGGGCCCAGATACGCAGTATTTT
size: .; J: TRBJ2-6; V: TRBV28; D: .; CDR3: CASSFYTSGAGANVLTF; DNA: TGTGCCAGCAGTTTTTATACCTCGGGGGCCGGGGCCAACGTCCTGACTTTC
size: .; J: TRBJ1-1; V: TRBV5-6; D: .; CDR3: CASSIIGRVAARTEAFF; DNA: TGTGCCAGCAGCATTATAGGACGGGTGGCGGCGAGAACTGAAGCTTTCTTT
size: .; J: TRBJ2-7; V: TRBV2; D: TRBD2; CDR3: CASSGLAGFYEQYF; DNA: TGTGCCAGCAGTGGACTAGCGGGGTTCTACGAGCAGTACTTC
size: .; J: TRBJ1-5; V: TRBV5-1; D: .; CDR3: CASSLGTGTEDQPQHF; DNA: TGCGCCAGCAGCTTGGGCACCGGGACGGAAGATCAGCCCCAGCATTTT
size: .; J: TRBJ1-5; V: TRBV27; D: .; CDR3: CASSRRGNQPQHF; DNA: TGTGCCAGCAGCCGACGCGGCAATCAGCCCCAGCATTTT
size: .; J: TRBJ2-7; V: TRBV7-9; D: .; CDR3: CASSLEDEQYF; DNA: TGTGCCAGCAGCTTAGAGGACGAGCAGTACTTC
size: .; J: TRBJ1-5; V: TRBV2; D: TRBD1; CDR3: CASRGDRLGNQPQHF; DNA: TGTGCCAGCAGGGGGGACAGGTTGGGCAATCAGCCCCAGCATTTT
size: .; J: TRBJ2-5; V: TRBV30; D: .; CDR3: CAWSVRLAWGETQYF; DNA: TGTGCCTGGAGTGTACGTCTAGCCTGGGGGGAGACCCAGTACTTC
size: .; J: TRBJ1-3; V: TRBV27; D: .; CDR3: CASSPIGAGNTIYF; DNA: TGTGCCAGCAGTCCGATTGGGGCTGGAAACACCATATATTTT
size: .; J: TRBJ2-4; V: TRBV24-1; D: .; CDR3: CATVAPNIQYF; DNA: TGTGCCACCGTCGCCCCGAACATTCAGTACTTC
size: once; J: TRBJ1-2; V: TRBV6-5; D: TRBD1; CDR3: CASRRDREVDGYTF; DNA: TGTGCCAGCAGGAGGGACAGGGAGGTAGATGGCTACACCTTC
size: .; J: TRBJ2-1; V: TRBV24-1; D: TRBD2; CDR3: CATSDSGTSERWEQFF; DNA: TGTGCCACCAGTGATTCCGGGACTAGCGAACGATGGGAGCAGTTCTTC
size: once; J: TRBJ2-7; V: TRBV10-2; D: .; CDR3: CASMDSNSYEQYF; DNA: TGCGCCAGCATGGACAGCAACTCCTACGAGCAGTACTTC